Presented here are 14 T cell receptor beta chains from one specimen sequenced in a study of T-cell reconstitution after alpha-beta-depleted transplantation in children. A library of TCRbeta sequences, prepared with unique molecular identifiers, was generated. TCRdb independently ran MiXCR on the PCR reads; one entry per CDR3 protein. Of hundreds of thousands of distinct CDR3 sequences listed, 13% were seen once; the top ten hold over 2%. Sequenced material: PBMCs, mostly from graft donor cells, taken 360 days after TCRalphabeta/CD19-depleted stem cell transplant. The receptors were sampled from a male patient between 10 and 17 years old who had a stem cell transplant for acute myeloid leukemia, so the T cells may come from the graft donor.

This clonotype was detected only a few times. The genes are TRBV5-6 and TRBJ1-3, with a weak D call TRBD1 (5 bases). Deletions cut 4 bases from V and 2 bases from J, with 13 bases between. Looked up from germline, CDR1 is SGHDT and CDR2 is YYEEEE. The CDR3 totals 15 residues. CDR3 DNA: TGTGCCAGCAGCGGCGATCGCAGGGCTGGAAACACCATATATTTT. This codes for CASSGDRRAGNTIYF.

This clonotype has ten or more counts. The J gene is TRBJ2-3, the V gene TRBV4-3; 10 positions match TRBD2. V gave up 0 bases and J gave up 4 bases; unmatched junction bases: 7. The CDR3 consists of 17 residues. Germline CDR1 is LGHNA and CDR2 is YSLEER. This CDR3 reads CASSQDGVAGGADTQYF. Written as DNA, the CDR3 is TGCGCCAGCAGCCAAGATGGGGTAGCGGGAGGTGCAGATACGCAGTATTTT.

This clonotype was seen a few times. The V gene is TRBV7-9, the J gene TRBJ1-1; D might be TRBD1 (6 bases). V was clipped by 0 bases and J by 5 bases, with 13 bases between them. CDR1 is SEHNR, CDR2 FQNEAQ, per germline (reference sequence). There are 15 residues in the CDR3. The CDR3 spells CASSLAQGQNTEAFF. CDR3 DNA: TGTGCCAGCAGCTTAGCGCAGGGGCAGAATACTGAAGCTTTCTTT.

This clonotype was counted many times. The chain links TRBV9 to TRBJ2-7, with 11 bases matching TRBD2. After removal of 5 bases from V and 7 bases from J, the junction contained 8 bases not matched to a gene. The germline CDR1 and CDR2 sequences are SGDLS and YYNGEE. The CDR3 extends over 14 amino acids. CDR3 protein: CASRLTSGSGEQYF. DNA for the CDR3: TGTGCCAGCAGGTTAACTAGCGGGAGTGGTGAGCAGTACTTC.

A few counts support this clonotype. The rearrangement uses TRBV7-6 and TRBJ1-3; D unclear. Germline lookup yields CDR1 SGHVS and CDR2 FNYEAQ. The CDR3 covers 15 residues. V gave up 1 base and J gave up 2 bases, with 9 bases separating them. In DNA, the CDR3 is TGTGCCAGCAGCTTAGTGGCAGAGACTGGAAACACCATATATTTT. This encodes CASSLVAETGNTIYF. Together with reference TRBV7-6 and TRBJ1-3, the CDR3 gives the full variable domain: GAGVSQSPRYKVTKRGQDVALRCDPISGHVSLYWYRQALGQGPEFLTYFNYEAQQDKSGLPNDRFSAERPEGSISTLTIQRTEQRDSAMYRCASSLVAETGNTIYFGEGSWLTVV.

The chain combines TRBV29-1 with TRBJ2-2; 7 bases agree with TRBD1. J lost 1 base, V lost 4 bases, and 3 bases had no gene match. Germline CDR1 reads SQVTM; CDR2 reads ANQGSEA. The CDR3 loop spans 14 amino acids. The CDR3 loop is CSVGQGGNTGELFF. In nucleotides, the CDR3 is TGCAGCGTTGGACAGGGCGGGAACACCGGGGAGCTGTTTTTT.

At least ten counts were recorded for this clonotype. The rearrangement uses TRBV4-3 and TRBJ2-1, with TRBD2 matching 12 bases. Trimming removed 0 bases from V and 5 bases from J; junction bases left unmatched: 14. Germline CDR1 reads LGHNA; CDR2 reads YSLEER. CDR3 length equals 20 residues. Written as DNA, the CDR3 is TGCGCCAGCAGCCAAGACCGGGGGAAACCGGGACTAGCGGGCAACAATGAGCAGTTCTTC. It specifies CASSQDRGKPGLAGNNEQFF.

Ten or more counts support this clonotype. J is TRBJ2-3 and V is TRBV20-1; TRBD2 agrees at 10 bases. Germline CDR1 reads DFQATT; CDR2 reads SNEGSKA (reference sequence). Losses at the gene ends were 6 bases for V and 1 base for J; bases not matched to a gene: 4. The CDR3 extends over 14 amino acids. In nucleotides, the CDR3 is TGCAGTGCCCATGGACTAGCGGGCACAGATACGCAGTATTTT. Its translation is CSAHGLAGTDTQYF.

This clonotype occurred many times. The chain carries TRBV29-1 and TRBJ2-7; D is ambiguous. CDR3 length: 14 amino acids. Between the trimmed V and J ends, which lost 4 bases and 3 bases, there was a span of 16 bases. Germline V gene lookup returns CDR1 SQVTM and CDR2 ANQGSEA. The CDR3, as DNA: TGCAGCGTTGGCTTCTCTCTCCCCAGCTACGAGCAGTACTTC. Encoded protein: CSVGFSLPSYEQYF.

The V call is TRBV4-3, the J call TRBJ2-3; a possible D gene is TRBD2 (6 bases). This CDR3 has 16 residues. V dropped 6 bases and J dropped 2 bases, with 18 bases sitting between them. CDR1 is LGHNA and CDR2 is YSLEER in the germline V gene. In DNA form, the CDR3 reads TGCGCCAGCAGTCTTGGACTATTCCCTTTCACAGATACGCAGTATTTT. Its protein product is CASSLGLFPFTDTQYF.

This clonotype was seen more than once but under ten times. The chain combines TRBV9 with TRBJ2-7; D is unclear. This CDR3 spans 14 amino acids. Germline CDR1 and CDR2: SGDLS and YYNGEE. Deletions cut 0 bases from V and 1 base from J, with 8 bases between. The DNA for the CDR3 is TGTGCCAGCAGCGTAGATGGCGGTTCCTACGAGCAGTACTTC. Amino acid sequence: CASSVDGGSYEQYF. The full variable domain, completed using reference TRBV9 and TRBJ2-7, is DSGVTQTPKHLITATGQRVTLRCSPRSGDLSVYWYQQSLDQGLQFLIQYYNGEERAKGNILERFSAQQFPDLHSELNLSSLELGDSALYFCASSVDGGSYEQYFGPGTRLTVT.

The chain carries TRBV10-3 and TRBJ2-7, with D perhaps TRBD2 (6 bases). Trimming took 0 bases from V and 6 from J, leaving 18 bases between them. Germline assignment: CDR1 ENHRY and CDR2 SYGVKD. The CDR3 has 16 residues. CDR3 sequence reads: CAISESGGAIQAEQYF. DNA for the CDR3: TGTGCCATCAGTGAGTCGGGGGGAGCGATACAAGCCGAGCAGTACTTC.

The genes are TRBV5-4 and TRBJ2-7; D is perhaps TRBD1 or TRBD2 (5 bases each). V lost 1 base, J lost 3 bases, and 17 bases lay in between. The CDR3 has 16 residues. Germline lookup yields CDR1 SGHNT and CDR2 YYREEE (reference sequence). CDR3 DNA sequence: TGTGCCAGCAGCTTGTTTATCGGGACGGCCAACTACGAGCAGTACTTC. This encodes CASSLFIGTANYEQYF. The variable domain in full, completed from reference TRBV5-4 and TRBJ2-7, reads ETGVTQSPTHLIKTRGQQVTLRCSSQSGHNTVSWYQQALGQGPQFIFQYYREEENGRGNFPPRFSGLQFPNYSSELNVNALELDDSALYLCASSLFIGTANYEQYFGPGTRLTVT.

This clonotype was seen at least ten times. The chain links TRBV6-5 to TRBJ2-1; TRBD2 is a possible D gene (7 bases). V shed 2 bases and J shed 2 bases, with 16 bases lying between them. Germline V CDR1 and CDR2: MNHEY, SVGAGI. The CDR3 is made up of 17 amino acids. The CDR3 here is CASSYKGGGIPYNEQFF. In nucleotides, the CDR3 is TGTGCCAGCAGTTACAAAGGGGGAGGGATCCCCTACAATGAGCAGTTCTTC.